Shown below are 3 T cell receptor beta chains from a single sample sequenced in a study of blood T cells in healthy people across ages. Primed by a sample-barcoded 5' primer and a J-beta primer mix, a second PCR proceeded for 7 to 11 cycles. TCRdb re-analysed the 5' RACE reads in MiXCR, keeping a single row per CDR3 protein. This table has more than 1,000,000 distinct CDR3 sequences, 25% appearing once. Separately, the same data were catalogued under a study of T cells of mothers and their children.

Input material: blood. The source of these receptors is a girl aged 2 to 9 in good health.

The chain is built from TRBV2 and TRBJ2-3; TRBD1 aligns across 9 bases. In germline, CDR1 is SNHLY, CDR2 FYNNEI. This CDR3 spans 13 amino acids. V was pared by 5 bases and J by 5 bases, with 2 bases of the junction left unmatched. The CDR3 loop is CASSRQGGDTQYF. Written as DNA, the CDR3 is TGTGCCAGCAGTCGACAGGGGGGAGATACGCAGTATTTT.

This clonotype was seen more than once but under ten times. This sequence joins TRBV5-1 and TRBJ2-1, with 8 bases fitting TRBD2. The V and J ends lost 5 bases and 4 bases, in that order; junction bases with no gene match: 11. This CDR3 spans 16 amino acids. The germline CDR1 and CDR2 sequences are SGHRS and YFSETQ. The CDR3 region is CASRLSGSLGYNEQFF. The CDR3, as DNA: TGCGCCAGCAGATTGAGCGGGAGTCTGGGGTACAATGAGCAGTTCTTC.

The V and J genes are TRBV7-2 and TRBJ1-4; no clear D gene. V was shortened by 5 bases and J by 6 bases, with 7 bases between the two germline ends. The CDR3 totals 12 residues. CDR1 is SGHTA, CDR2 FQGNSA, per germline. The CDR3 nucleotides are TGTGCCAGCAGCCAGTCGGATGAAAAACTGTTTTTT. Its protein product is CASSQSDEKLFF.